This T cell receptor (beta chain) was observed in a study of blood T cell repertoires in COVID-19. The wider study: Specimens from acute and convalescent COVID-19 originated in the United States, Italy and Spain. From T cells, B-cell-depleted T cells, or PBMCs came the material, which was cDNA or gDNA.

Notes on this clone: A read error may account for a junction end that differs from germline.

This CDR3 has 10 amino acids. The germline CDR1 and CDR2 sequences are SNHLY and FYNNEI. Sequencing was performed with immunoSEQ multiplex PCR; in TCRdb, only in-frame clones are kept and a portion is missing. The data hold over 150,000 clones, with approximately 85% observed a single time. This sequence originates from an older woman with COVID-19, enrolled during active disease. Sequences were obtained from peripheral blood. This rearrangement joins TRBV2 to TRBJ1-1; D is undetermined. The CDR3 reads CASTELEAFF. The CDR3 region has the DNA TGTGCCAGCACTGAACTCGAAGCTTTCTTT.